These 10 T cell receptor beta chains came from one sample sequenced in a study of T cell responses to AZD1222 COVID-19 vaccine. Generated by immunoSEQ multiplex PCR, the TCRdb table keeps only in-frame clones and is missing some. The sample holds about 80,000 clones, 70% to 90% seen once. Sequenced here: peripheral blood, sampled 28 days after the second AZD1222 dose. The receptors here all came from an adult who received the AZD1222 COVID-19 vaccine.

This chain connects TRBV28 to TRBJ1-1; 9 positions match TRBD1. The germline CDR1 and CDR2 sequences are MDHEN and SYDVKM. The CDR3 contains 17 residues. J lost 6 bases, V lost 1 base, and 12 bases had no gene match. CDR3 in amino acids: CASSLLTGGLFKAEAFF. The CDR3 DNA is TGTGCCAGCAGTTTATTGACAGGGGGTCTTTTTAAGGCTGAAGCTTTCTTT.

The chain carries TRBV24-1 and TRBJ1-5, with a weak D call TRBD1 (5 bases). The germline gives CDR1 KGHDR, CDR2 SFDVKD. The CDR3 length is 21 residues. V dropped 4 bases and J dropped 1 base, with 28 bases sitting between them. CDR3 bases: TGTGCCACCAGTGACAACCCCCTCGGGCAGGGAAAACCAGCCAGCAATCAGCCCCAGCATTTT. It encodes CATSDNPLGQGKPASNQPQHF.

The chain employs TRBV4-1 and TRBJ1-5; D may be TRBD1 (5 bases). Trimming removed 1 base from V and 5 bases from J, with 12 bases in between. The CDR3 totals 15 residues. Germline V CDR1 and CDR2: MGHRA, YSYEKL. CDR3 protein: CASSQGQGEYQPQHF. The CDR3 DNA sequence: TGCGCCAGCAGCCAAGGGCAGGGCGAGTATCAGCCCCAGCATTTT.

This clone has only a few counts. CDR3 region: CASSIWGGSTDTQYF. The CDR3 DNA reads as TGTGCCAGTAGTATATGGGGGGGGAGCACAGATACGCAGTATTTT. This chain links TRBV19 with TRBJ2-3; 7 positions agree with TRBD2. J was trimmed by 0 bases and V by 2 bases; bases with no gene match: 2. The CDR3 totals 15 residues. CDR1 and CDR2 from the germline V gene are LNHDA and SQIVND (reference sequence).

This clone appeared a few times. The chain recombines TRBV15 with TRBJ1-5; possible D gene TRBD1, 5 bases. Trimming stripped 0 bases from V and 6 bases from J, with 15 bases between. The CDR3 is 16 residues long. Germline CDR1 LNHNV, CDR2 YYDKDF (reference sequence). CDR3 nucleotides: TGTGCCACCAGCAGAGAAAGCGGACGTGGGGCTCAGCCCCAGCATTTT. Protein product: CATSRESGRGAQPQHF.

This chain connects TRBV7-9 to TRBJ2-3; D gene ambiguous. V shed 2 bases and J shed 6 bases, with 3 bases lying between them. CDR1 and CDR2 from the germline V gene are SEHNR and FQNEAQ (reference sequence). The CDR3 is 11 residues long. The CDR3 loop reads CASSLSDTQYF. The DNA of the CDR3 is TGTGCCAGCAGCTTAAGTGATACGCAGTATTTT.

This chain joins TRBV9 and TRBJ1-4, with unresolved D. The CDR3 sequence is 14 residues long. Per germline, CDR1 SGDLS and CDR2 YYNGEE. Trimming took off 0 bases at V and 0 bases at J, with 3 bases between the two ends. The CDR3 nucleotides read TGTGCCAGCAGCGTAGGGCCAACTAATGAAAAACTGTTTTTT. Amino acid sequence: CASSVGPTNEKLFF.

The chain links TRBV30 to TRBJ2-3, with D perhaps assigned TRBD1 or TRBD2 (5 bases each). V lost 2 bases and J 2 bases, leaving 17 bases between the germline ends. Germline CDR1 is GTSNPN and CDR2 is SVGIG (reference sequence). The CDR3 has 16 residues. The CDR3 protein is CAWSQGHRGDTDTQYF. The CDR3 nucleotides read TGTGCCTGGAGTCAAGGACACCGAGGGGACACAGATACGCAGTATTTT.

The chain joins TRBV19 to TRBJ1-2, with a possible D match to TRBD1 (6 bases). The germline gives CDR1 LNHDA, CDR2 SQIVND (reference sequence). The germline V and J ends were trimmed by 4 bases and 3 bases, with 12 bases remaining between them. The CDR3 spans 14 residues. The CDR3 region has the DNA TGTGCCAGTAGTACCAGGGGTTTTGACTATGGCTACACCTTC. Amino acid sequence: CASSTRGFDYGYTF.

The V gene is TRBV15, the J gene TRBJ1-1; D not certain. Trimming took 2 bases from V and 5 from J, leaving 9 bases between them. The CDR3 consists of 13 residues. Germline V gene data show CDR1 as LNHNV and CDR2 as YYDKDF (reference sequence). CDR3 sequence: CATSRKGATEAFF. CDR3 nucleotide sequence: TGTGCCACCAGCAGAAAGGGCGCAACTGAAGCTTTCTTT. Drawing the rest from reference TRBV15 and TRBJ1-1, the complete variable domain is DAMVIQNPRYQVTQFGKPVTLSCSQTLNHNVMYWYQQKSSQAPKLLFHYYDKDFNNEADTPDNFQSRRPNTSFCFLDIRSPGLGDTAMYLCATSRKGATEAFFGQGTRLTVV.